The sequence of this T cell receptor (beta chain) was determined in a study of CD8+ T cells in alopecia areata. Germline V gives CDR1 SNHLY, CDR2 FYNNEI. V dropped 6 bases and J dropped 7 bases, with 19 bases sitting between them. The CDR3 consists of 15 residues. Extracted RNA was reverse transcribed into cDNA, the sequencing template. Repertoires were generated with immunoSEQ multiplex PCR, while TCRdb's copy carries only in-frame clones and drops some. The table lists 150,000 or so clones, around 54% of them singletons. The sequenced material came from CD4+ T cells sorted from blood. This rearrangement joins TRBV2 to TRBJ2-1; a weak D match, TRBD2 (7 bases). The clonotype originates from a human donor in good health. The CDR3 DNA is TGTGCCAGCAGAGCCTTCGCGGGGGCTACAAATGAGCAGTTCTTC. Residues: CASRAFAGATNEQFF.